This T cell receptor (beta chain) was found in a study of T cell responses to AZD1222 COVID-19 vaccine. This CDR3 spans 14 amino acids. With V trimmed by 3 bases and J by 4 bases, 7 bases remained unmatched. The germline gives CDR1 GTSNPN, CDR2 SVGIG (reference sequence). The study, taken as a whole, reports: Donor demographics were predominantly white British with a female majority; clonal diversity may be underestimated. Repertoires in all cases were sampled only once the peak T cell response had passed. At study baseline, merely about 6 AZD1222 recipients were seropositive.

Sequencing was performed with immunoSEQ multiplex PCR; in TCRdb, only in-frame clones are kept and a portion is missing. The sample holds more than 150,000 clones, around nine tenths seen once. Remarks on this clone: Its specificity is unknown.

The sequence was obtained from an adult who received the AZD1222 COVID-19 vaccine. The chain is built from TRBV30 and TRBJ1-2; 8 bases match TRBD1. The source was peripheral blood, collected 28 days after the second AZD1222 dose. CDR3 coding DNA: TGTGCCTGGAGGTCAAACAGGGGGGTCTATGGCTACACCTTC. Its protein is CAWRSNRGVYGYTF.